This passage covers 30 T cell receptor beta chains from one sample sequenced in a study of blood T cell repertoires in COVID-19. The table came from immunoSEQ multiplex PCR; TCRdb's copy has only in-frame clones and leaves some out. This table has about 270,000 clones, about 89% appearing once. The sample taken for sequencing was peripheral blood. These receptors originate from a man between 35 and 55 years old with active or convalescent COVID-19.

J is TRBJ1-5 and V is TRBV6-5, with 9 bases lining up with TRBD1. This CDR3 comprises 15 residues. The germline V gene encodes CDR1 MNHEY and CDR2 SVGAGI. The V segment lost 4 bases and the J segment 1 base; nucleotides outside the gene matches: 2. The CDR3 bases are TGTGCCAGCAGTTGGGGACAGGGAAGCAATCAGCCCCAGCATTTT. Protein: CASSWGQGSNQPQHF.

The genes are TRBV19 and TRBJ1-6, with D uncertain. V lost 1 base to trimming and J lost 14 bases, with 9 bases between them. This CDR3 contains 12 residues. Germline V gives CDR1 LNHDA, CDR2 SQIVND (reference sequence). For the CDR3, the DNA is TGTGCCAGTAGTATAGTCGGGAATGCCCTCCACTTT. It translates to CASSIVGNALHF.

The rearrangement links TRBV5-4 to TRBJ2-1; possibly TRBD2 for D (7 bases). Per germline, CDR1 SGHNT and CDR2 YYREEE (reference sequence). Trimming cost V 4 bases and J 0 bases, with 14 bases left between them. The CDR3 covers 16 residues. CDR3 sequence (DNA): TGTGCCAGCAGCGGAGGGGGGGGAAGCTCCTACAATGAGCAGTTCTTC. Translated: CASSGGGGSSYNEQFF.

The J gene is TRBJ1-1, the V gene TRBV27, with TRBD1 matching 8 bases. This CDR3 contains 15 residues. V lost 8 bases and J lost 0; bases outside the gene matches: 8. The germline CDR1 and CDR2 sequences are MNHEY and SMNVEV (reference sequence). CDR3 sequence: CASGGTGLLNTEAFF. DNA for the CDR3: TGTGCCAGCGGCGGGACAGGCCTTCTGAACACTGAAGCTTTCTTT.

The table lists this clone with a few counts. The V call is TRBV5-4, the J call TRBJ1-2, with D perhaps matching TRBD1 (5 bases). Trimming pared 4 bases from V and 8 bases from J, leaving 12 bases between. The CDR3 runs 12 residues. Per germline, CDR1 SGHNT and CDR2 YYREEE (reference sequence). CDR3 bases: TGTGCCAGCAGCCCCCAAAAGGGGGGCTACACCTTC. It translates to CASSPQKGGYTF.

V usage is TRBV11-2 and J usage is TRBJ2-1, with D perhaps TRBD2 (5 bases). V dropped 1 base and J dropped 2 bases, with 9 bases sitting between them. Germline values: CDR1 SGHAT, CDR2 FQNNGV. This CDR3 contains 15 residues. CDR3 loop: CASSLGAGPYNEQFF. As DNA, the CDR3 is TGTGCCAGCAGCTTAGGGGCGGGCCCCTACAATGAGCAGTTCTTC.

This sequence joins TRBV6-5 and TRBJ1-1; TRBD1 might be the D (5 bases). The CDR3 length is 12 residues. Trimming took 9 bases from V and 4 from J, leaving 12 bases between them. Germline assignment: CDR1 MNHEY and CDR2 SVGAGI. CDR3 sequence reads: CARRRGATEAFF. Here the CDR3 DNA reads TGTGCCAGACGGAGGGGTGCCACTGAAGCTTTCTTT.

The chain has TRBV27 and TRBJ2-7; D perhaps matches TRBD1 (5 bases). This CDR3 spans 16 amino acids. Germline CDR1 and CDR2: MNHEY and SMNVEV (reference sequence). V lost 5 bases and J 0 bases, leaving 17 bases between the germline ends. The CDR3 DNA reads TGTGCCAGCAGTCCATCGGGTACAAGGGGCTCCTACGAGCAGTACTTC. It is translated as CASSPSGTRGSYEQYF.

The chain couples TRBV15 to TRBJ2-3; maybe TRBD2 (6 bases). Germline-derived CDR1 and CDR2 are LNHNV and YYDKDF (reference sequence). The CDR3 is 17 residues long. V was cut by 1 base and J by 6 bases, with 20 bases left in between. The CDR3 loop is CATSRGLTGDLGDTQYF. Written as DNA, the CDR3 is TGTGCCACCAGCAGAGGACTGACGGGAGATTTGGGGGATACGCAGTATTTT.

This clone was seen only once. The gene calls are TRBV5-1 and TRBJ1-1; D unresolved. Between the trimmed V and J ends, which lost 0 bases and 2 bases, there was a span of 5 bases. The CDR3 is made up of 13 amino acids. Per germline, CDR1 SGHRS and CDR2 YFSETQ. The CDR3 region has the DNA TGCGCCAGCAGCTTGGCCCCTAACACTGAAGCTTTCTTT. It encodes CASSLAPNTEAFF.

This chain connects TRBV30 to TRBJ1-4; D may be TRBD1 (5 bases). The V and J ends lost 2 bases and 4 bases respectively, with 20 bases between them. The CDR3 consists of 17 residues. Germline assignment: CDR1 GTSNPN and CDR2 SVGIG (reference sequence). This chain's CDR3 is CAWSRTFRDSLNEKLFF. The CDR3 region has the DNA TGTGCCTGGAGTAGGACTTTTCGGGACTCGCTTAATGAAAAACTGTTTTTT.

The rearrangement links TRBV4-1 to TRBJ2-3; D is possibly TRBD2 (7 bases). The CDR3 covers 16 residues. The germline gives CDR1 MGHRA, CDR2 YSYEKL. V dropped 1 base and J dropped 8 bases, with 19 bases sitting between them. In DNA, the CDR3 is TGCGCCAGCAGCCAAGGGGGGGGCAACACCCCGGTTACGCAGTATTTT. This encodes CASSQGGGNTPVTQYF.

The J gene is TRBJ2-2, the V gene TRBV5-4, with D maybe TRBD2 (6 bases). Trimming stripped 0 bases from V and 4 bases from J, with 13 bases between. This CDR3 comprises 16 residues. Germline V gene lookup returns CDR1 SGHNT and CDR2 YYREEE (reference sequence). This chain's CDR3 is CASSLEGGSRTGELFF. DNA for the CDR3: TGTGCCAGCAGCTTGGAAGGAGGGAGTCGCACCGGGGAGCTGTTTTTT.

This chain connects TRBV24-1 to TRBJ2-7; D not resolved. The CDR3 totals 14 residues. The germline V gene encodes CDR1 KGHDR and CDR2 SFDVKD. The V and J ends lost 6 bases and 4 bases respectively, with 15 bases between them. The CDR3 region is CATSRSSSPYEQYF. The CDR3 DNA follows: TGTGCCACCAGTCGGTCTTCATCCCCTTACGAGCAGTACTTC.

This sequence joins TRBV2 and TRBJ2-4, with TRBD2 matching over 7 bases. Trimming at V came to 4 bases and at J to 1 base, leaving 7 bases not matched to a gene. The CDR3 contains 16 residues. Germline assignment: CDR1 SNHLY and CDR2 FYNNEI. DNA for the CDR3: TGTGCCAGCAGTGTCCGGCGGGGGAGGGCCAAAAACATTCAGTACTTC. Translation: CASSVRRGRAKNIQYF.

The genes are TRBV27 and TRBJ2-7; D might be TRBD2 (6 bases). CDR1 and CDR2 (germline): MNHEY, SMNVEV (reference sequence). The CDR3 is made up of 16 amino acids. Between the trimmed V and J ends, which lost 1 base and 5 bases, there was a span of 18 bases. The CDR3 region is CASSLLGIAESHEQYF. In DNA, the CDR3 is TGTGCCAGCAGTTTATTGGGCATAGCGGAATCTCACGAGCAGTACTTC.

The CDR3 region has the DNA TGCGCCAGCAGCTTGGCGGGCGAGGGGACCCAGTACTTC. Protein: CASSLAGEGTQYF. The rearrangement joins TRBV5-1 to TRBJ2-5, with D perhaps matching TRBD2 (5 bases). Germline loops: CDR1 SGHRS, CDR2 YFSETQ. The CDR3 is made up of 13 amino acids. V dropped 0 bases and J dropped 7 bases, with 10 bases sitting between them.

The chain links TRBV11-2 to TRBJ1-4; the D gene is possibly TRBD1 (6 bases). Germline assignment: CDR1 SGHAT and CDR2 FQNNGV. This CDR3 region has 16 residues. V was trimmed by 4 bases and J by 6 bases, leaving 18 bases between them. CDR3 in amino acids: CASSSPLRGRDEKLFF. The CDR3 nucleotides read TGTGCCAGCAGCTCGCCCCTTAGGGGGAGAGATGAAAAACTGTTTTTT.

This clone was picked up one time. The gene calls are TRBV25-1 and TRBJ2-2, with D possibly matching TRBD2 (6 bases). Germline-derived CDR1 and CDR2 are MGHDK and SYGVNS. The CDR3 length is 13 residues. V gave up 6 bases and J gave up 6 bases, with 11 bases separating them. CDR3 nucleotides: TGTGCCAGCAGGGACTACCGCCCCGGGGAGCTGTTTTTT. Translating it yields CASRDYRPGELFF.

V is TRBV19 and J is TRBJ2-7, with 11 bases fitting TRBD1. The CDR3 has 14 residues. The trim removed 6 bases at V and 6 bases at J, leaving 7 bases unmatched. Germline V gene data show CDR1 as LNHDA and CDR2 as SQIVND (reference sequence). The CDR3 reads CASSAGTGGFEQYF. The CDR3 DNA is TGTGCCAGTAGCGCCGGGACAGGGGGTTTCGAGCAGTACTTC.

The V and J genes are TRBV19 and TRBJ2-1; D unclear. The germline gives CDR1 LNHDA, CDR2 SQIVND (reference sequence). The CDR3 is made up of 13 amino acids. Trimming removed 5 bases at V and 7 bases at J, with 12 bases between. In DNA form, the CDR3 reads TGTGCCAGTAGTCTCACCGCCGGTAATGAGCAGTTCTTC. Translation: CASSLTAGNEQFF. Filled out from reference TRBV19 and TRBJ2-1, the complete variable domain reads DGGITQSPKYLFRKEGQNVTLSCEQNLNHDAMYWYRQDPGQGLRLIYYSQIVNDFQKGDIAEGYSVSREKKESFPLTVTSAQKNPTAFYLCASSLTAGNEQFFGPGTRLTVL.

This chain joins TRBV5-5 and TRBJ2-3; 10 bases are shared with TRBD2. Germline CDR1 reads SGHKS; CDR2 reads YYEKEE (reference sequence). V trimming: 0 bases; J trimming: 2 bases; junction bases outside the gene matches: 9. The CDR3 spans 18 residues. CDR3 residues: CASSLVASGSRYTDTQYF. CDR3 in DNA: TGTGCCAGCAGCTTGGTGGCTAGCGGGAGTCGATACACAGATACGCAGTATTTT.

CDR3 DNA sequence: TGTGCCACCAGCGGGACTAGAAGAGGCCCCTACAATGAGCAGTTCTTC. Amino acids: CATSGTRRGPYNEQFF. J is TRBJ2-1 and V is TRBV15, with TRBD2 identical over 8 bases. V was clipped by 5 bases and J by 2 bases; unmatched bases: 8. Per germline, CDR1 LNHNV and CDR2 YYDKDF (reference sequence). The CDR3 has 16 amino acids.

The rearrangement links TRBV3-1 (or the pseudogene TRBV3-2) to TRBJ2-1, with no clear D. Germline values: CDR1 LGHDT, CDR2 YNNKEL (reference sequence). V was pared by 0 bases and J by 0 bases, with 6 bases between. The CDR3 runs 15 residues. The CDR3 loop reads CASSQDPSSYNEQFF. The CDR3, as DNA: TGTGCCAGCAGCCAAGATCCGAGCTCCTACAATGAGCAGTTCTTC.

This clone has more than one count but fewer than ten. V is TRBV9 and J is TRBJ1-3; 10 nucleotides agree with TRBD1. CDR1 is SGDLS, CDR2 YYNGEE, per germline. The V gene end was trimmed by 4 bases and the J gene end by 8 bases; junction bases not matched to a gene: 6. The CDR3 contains 14 residues. CDR3 bases: TGTGCCAGCAGCCCCGGACAGGGGGGATACACCATATATTTT. Translation: CASSPGQGGYTIYF.

This chain joins TRBV7-2 and TRBJ1-3; no clear D. The ends were cut back, 1 base at V and 0 bases at J, with 13 bases in the middle. This CDR3 has 17 amino acids. Germline lookup yields CDR1 SGHTA and CDR2 FQGNSA. The CDR3 DNA sequence: TGTGCCAGCAGCTTAGGTCCGATGGGCCCCTCTGGAAACACCATATATTTT. This codes for CASSLGPMGPSGNTIYF.

CDR3 bases: TGTGCCAGCAGCTTAGATTTAGCGGGGGGCTACGAGCAGTACTTC. This translates into CASSLDLAGGYEQYF. The chain employs TRBV5-4 and TRBJ2-7, with 10 bases that match TRBD2. The CDR3 sequence is 15 residues long. CDR1 and CDR2 (germline): SGHNT, YYREEE (reference sequence). V shed 2 bases and J 3 bases; nucleotides not matched to a gene: 5.

The chain uses TRBV3-1 (or the pseudogene TRBV3-2) and TRBJ1-6; no clear D. Germline CDR1 and CDR2: LGHDT and YNNKEL (reference sequence). The CDR3 spans 16 residues. V lost 1 base to trimming and J lost 7 bases, with 14 bases between them. As DNA, the CDR3 is TGTGCCAGCAGCCAAGGGTTCGGGGTTGGAAATTCACCCCTCCACTTT. It is translated as CASSQGFGVGNSPLHF.

A few counts support this clone. The V gene is TRBV15, the J gene TRBJ2-7; TRBD2 might be the D (5 bases). Per germline, CDR1 LNHNV and CDR2 YYDKDF (reference sequence). The V end lost 3 bases, the J end lost 3 bases, and 9 bases lay between the germline ends. CDR3 length: 13 amino acids. The CDR3 loop reads CATSSGRGYEQYF. The CDR3 DNA reads TGTGCCACCAGCAGCGGACGGGGCTACGAGCAGTACTTC.

The rearrangement links TRBV7-9 to TRBJ2-5; a possible D gene is TRBD1 (6 bases). The germline V gene has CDR1 SEHNR and CDR2 FQNEAQ (reference sequence). The CDR3 has 16 amino acids. Trimming removed 5 bases at V and 2 bases at J, with 18 bases between. The CDR3 loop reads CASSLGSDSFQETQYF. In nucleotides, the CDR3 is TGTGCCAGCAGCCTGGGATCGGACAGTTTTCAAGAGACCCAGTACTTC.